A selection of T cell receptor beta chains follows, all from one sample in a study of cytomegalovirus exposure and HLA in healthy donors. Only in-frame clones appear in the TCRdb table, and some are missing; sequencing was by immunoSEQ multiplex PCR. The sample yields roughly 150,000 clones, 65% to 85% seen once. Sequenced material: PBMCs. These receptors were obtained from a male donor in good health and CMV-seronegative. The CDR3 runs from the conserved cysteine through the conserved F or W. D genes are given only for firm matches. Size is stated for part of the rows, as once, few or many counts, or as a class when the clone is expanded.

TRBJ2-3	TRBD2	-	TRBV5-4	TGTGCCAGCAGCTTCGGGGCGGGGGGCACAGATACGCAGTATTTT	CASSFGAGGTDTQYF
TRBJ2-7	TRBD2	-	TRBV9	TGTGCCAGCAGCAAAGGGCTAGCGGGGATCTACGAGCAGTACTTC	CASSKGLAGIYEQYF
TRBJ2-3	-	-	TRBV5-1	TGCGCCAGCAGCCGACTTGGGGGGAGCGAGGCGCAGTATTTT	CASSRLGGSEAQYF
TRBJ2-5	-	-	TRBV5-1	TGCGCCAGCAGCTTGGCAGGGGTAGAGACCCAGTACTTC	CASSLAGVETQYF
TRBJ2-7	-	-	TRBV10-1	TGCGCCAGCATTGGGGAGGACAACTCCTACGAGCAGTACTTC	CASIGEDNSYEQYF
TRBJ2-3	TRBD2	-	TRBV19	TGTGCCAGTAGTATTGCTAGCGGTTCTAGCACAGATACGCAGTATTTT	CASSIASGSSTDTQYF
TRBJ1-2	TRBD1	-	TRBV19	TGTGCCAGTAGTTCCGGGACAGGCGGCTACACCTTC	CASSSGTGGYTF
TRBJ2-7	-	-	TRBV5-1	TGCGCCAGCACCAGAAGGGGTTCCTACGAGCAGTACTTC	CASTRRGSYEQYF
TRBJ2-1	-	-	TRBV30	TGTGCCTGGAGGCTAGGGACATACAATGAGCAGTTCTTC	CAWRLGTYNEQFF
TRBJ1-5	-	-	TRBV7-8	TGTGCCAGCAGCTTAAAGGCGACAGCTTATCAGCCCCAGCATTTT	CASSLKATAYQPQHF
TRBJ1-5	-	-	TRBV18	TGTGCCAGCTCACCAAGCGGGACCAACAATCAGCCCCAGCATTTT	CASSPSGTNNQPQHF
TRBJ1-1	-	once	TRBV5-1	TGCGCCAGCAGTCAGGCTTCGAACACTGAAGCTTTCTTT	CASSQASNTEAFF
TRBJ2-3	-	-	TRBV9	TGTGCCAGCAGCGTAGCCCCCCCCTTGGCAAGAACCGAAAGAGGTGGGACAGATACGCAGTATTTT	CASSVAPPLARTERGGTDTQYF
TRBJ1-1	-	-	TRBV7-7	TGTGCTAGCAGCTTAGTCGTTATTTGGGAGGCGGACACTGAAGCTTTCTTT	CASSLVVIWEADTEAFF
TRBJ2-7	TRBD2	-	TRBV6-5	TGTGCCAGCAGTTACGGGACTAGCTCCTACGAGCAGTACTTC	CASSYGTSSYEQYF
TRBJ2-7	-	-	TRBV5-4	TGTGCCAGCAGCTTGGCTAGGGGGGGTTCCTACGAGCAGTACTTC	CASSLARGGSYEQYF
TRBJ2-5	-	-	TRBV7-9	TGTGCCAGCAGCTTAAGTTCAGGCGGGGAGACCCAGTACTTC	CASSLSSGGETQYF
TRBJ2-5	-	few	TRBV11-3	TGTGCCAGCAGCTTAGGAAGGGACTTGTGGGAGACCCAGTACTTC	CASSLGRDLWETQYF
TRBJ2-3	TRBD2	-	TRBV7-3	TGTGCCAGCACCCCAGCGGGGGAAAACACAGATACGCAGTATTTT	CASTPAGENTDTQYF
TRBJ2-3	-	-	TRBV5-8	TGTGCCAGCAGCTCCACAGGCTCGAGTAGGACAGATACGCAGTATTTT	CASSSTGSSRTDTQYF
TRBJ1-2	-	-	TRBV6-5	TGTGCCAGCAGTTACGACACATCGTATGGCTACACCTTC	CASSYDTSYGYTF
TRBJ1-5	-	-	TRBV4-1	TGCGCCAGCAGCCACAAACCGGACAGCTCTGTACAGCCCCAGCATTTT	CASSHKPDSSVQPQHF
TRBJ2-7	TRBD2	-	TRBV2	TGTGCCAGTGGGACTAGCGGAATCTACGAGCAGTACTTC	CASGTSGIYEQYF
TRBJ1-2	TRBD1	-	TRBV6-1	TGTGCCAGCAGCGACCGGACAGGGAAGGGCTACACCTTC	CASSDRTGKGYTF
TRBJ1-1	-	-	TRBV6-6	TGTGCCAGCAGTTACTCGGGGAGGGTAGAAGCTTTCTTT	CASSYSGRVEAFF
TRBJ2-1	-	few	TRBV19	TGTGCCAGTAGTATTCGTAAGGGGTATGAGCAGTTCTTC	CASSIRKGYEQFF
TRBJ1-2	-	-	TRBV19	TGTGCCAGTAGCTCGCCCGAGCAGGCTAACTATGGCTACACCTTC	CASSSPEQANYGYTF
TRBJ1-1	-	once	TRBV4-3	TGCGCCAGCAGCCAGACCTCCGGGGTAAACACTGAAGCTTTCTTT	CASSQTSGVNTEAFF
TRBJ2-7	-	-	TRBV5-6	TGTGCCAGCAGAGGGGGGGATTCATTGTCTTACGAGCAGTACTTC	CASRGGDSLSYEQYF
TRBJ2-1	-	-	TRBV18	TGTGCCAGCTCAGTCTTGAGCTCCTACAATGAGCAGTTCTTC	CASSVLSSYNEQFF
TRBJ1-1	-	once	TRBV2	TGTGCCAGCAGCCCGGAGGCAAATCCTGAAGCTTTCTTT	CASSPEANPEAFF
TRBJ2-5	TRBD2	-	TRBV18	TGTGCCAGCTCACAAGTAGCGGGGGACCTCCAAGAGACCCAGTACTTC	CASSQVAGDLQETQYF
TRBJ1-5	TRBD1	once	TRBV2	TGTGCCAGCAGTTGGGACAGAGGCAATCAGCCCCAGCATTTT	CASSWDRGNQPQHF
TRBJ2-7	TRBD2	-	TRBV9	TGTGCCAGCAGCCCTGGACTAGGGGCCTTCTCTGAGCAGTACTTC	CASSPGLGAFSEQYF
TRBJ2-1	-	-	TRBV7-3	TGTGCCAGCAGCTTAACGGGGGGTCGATCCGAGCAGTTCTTC	CASSLTGGRSEQFF
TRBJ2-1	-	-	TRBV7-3	TGTGCCAGCAGCTCCCCTGAGGAACGGGGTGAGCAGTTCTTC	CASSSPEERGEQFF
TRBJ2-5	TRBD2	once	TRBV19	TGTGCCAGTAGTATCGGGAGGTGGGAGACCCAGTACTTC	CASSIGRWETQYF
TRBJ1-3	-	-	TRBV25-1	TGTGCCAGCAGTGAATACCGCGGTGGGGCAGGCTCAGGAAACACCATATATTTT	CASSEYRGGAGSGNTIYF
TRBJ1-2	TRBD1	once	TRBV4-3	TGCGCCAGCAGCCAGCAGGGGGACTATGGCTACACCTTC	CASSQQGDYGYTF
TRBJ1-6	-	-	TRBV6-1	TGTGCCAGCAGTACTGCTTCACCCCTCCACTTT	CASSTASPLHF
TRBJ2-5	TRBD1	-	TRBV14	TGTGCCAGCAGCCAAATCTCCGGGACAGGGAGCGAGACCCAGTACTTC	CASSQISGTGSETQYF
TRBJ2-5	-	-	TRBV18	TGTGCCAGCTCACCAGGGGGGACCCAAGAGACCCAGTACTTC	CASSPGGTQETQYF
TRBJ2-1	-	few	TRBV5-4	TGTGCCAGCAGCTTACAGGGAGTGGGGAACAATGAGCAGTTCTTC	CASSLQGVGNNEQFF
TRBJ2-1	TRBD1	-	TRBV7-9	TGTGCCAGCAGGGCAGGGGGAAAAAATGAGCAGTTCTTC	CASRAGGKNEQFF
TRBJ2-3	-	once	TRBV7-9	TGTTCCAGCAGCCAGGGGGATACGCAGTATTTT	CSSSQGDTQYF
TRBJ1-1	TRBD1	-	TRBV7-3	TGTGCCAGCAGCTTAAATAGGGACAGCCAGGGGACTGAAGCTTTCTTT	CASSLNRDSQGTEAFF
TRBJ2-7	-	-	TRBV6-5	TGTGCCAGCAGGGGGCAGAACGAGCAGTACTTC	CASRGQNEQYF
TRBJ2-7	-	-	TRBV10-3	TGTGCCATCAGTGTTGACGGGAGCTACGAGCAGTACTTC	CAISVDGSYEQYF
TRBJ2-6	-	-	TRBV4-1	TGCGCCAGCAGCCAAAAACAGGGCCTCTCTGGGGCCAACGTCCTGACTTTC	CASSQKQGLSGANVLTF
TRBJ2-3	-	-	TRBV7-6	TGTGCCAGCAGCTTAGGGTTAGCGAGCACAGATACGCAGTATTTT	CASSLGLASTDTQYF
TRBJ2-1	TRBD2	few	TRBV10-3	TGTGCCATCAGTGAATCCGGGCGAGCGGGAGCTTACAATGAGCAGTTCTTC	CAISESGRAGAYNEQFF
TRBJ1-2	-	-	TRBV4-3	TGCGCCAGCAGCCAAGGAGAGAACTATGGCTACACCTTC	CASSQGENYGYTF